Listed below are T cell receptor beta chains from one sample, sequenced in a study of T cell responses to AZD1222 COVID-19 vaccine. TCRdb's copy holds only in-frame clones and misses some; the assay was immunoSEQ multiplex PCR. This table has some 86,000 clones, 75% to 85% appearing once. The sequencing here drew on peripheral blood, taken on day 0 of AZD1222 vaccination. These receptors all stem from an adult in good health. CDR3s include the opening cysteine and the closing phenylalanine or tryptophan. The order of the fields is V gene, clone size, D gene, J gene, CDR3 DNA, CDR3 protein. D genes are given only for firm matches. Rows may omit the clone size; those that give it use once, few, many or a size class.

>TRBV3-1/TRBV3-2|.|TRBD1|TRBJ2-3
TGTGCCAGCAGCAACCGGGACAGTCTTAATACGCAGTATTTT
CASSNRDSLNTQYF
>TRBV3-1/TRBV3-2|few|.|TRBJ1-5
TGTGCCAGCAGCCCTGGCGGGGGACAGCCCCAGCATTTT
CASSPGGGQPQHF
>TRBV3-1/TRBV3-2|.|.|TRBJ1-2
TGTGCCAGCAGCCAAGAGGGCTATGGCTACACCTTC
CASSQEGYGYTF
>TRBV6-5|.|TRBD1|TRBJ1-1
TGTGCCAGCAGTAAACCGGGACAGGGGGGCACTGAAGCTTTCTTT
CASSKPGQGGTEAFF
>TRBV20-1|few|.|TRBJ1-1
TGCAGTGCGAGTTCGTTAAGGGGCGAAGGAGGGACTGAAGCTTTCTTT
CSASSLRGEGGTEAFF
>TRBV5-8|.|.|TRBJ1-2
TGTGCCAGCAGCTCGACCGCCGGCAGGGTGTATGGCTACACCTTC
CASSSTAGRVYGYTF
>TRBV2|.|.|TRBJ1-2
TGTGCCAGCAGTGTTGGACTTAATGGCTACACCTTC
CASSVGLNGYTF
>TRBV28|few|.|TRBJ1-5
TGTGCCAGCAGTTTGAACGGCAGGGGCACCAATCAGCCCCAGCATTTT
CASSLNGRGTNQPQHF
>TRBV30|.|.|TRBJ2-7
TGTGCCTGGAGTGTTCAGCCCTCTTACGAGCAGTACTTC
CAWSVQPSYEQYF
>TRBV28|.|.|TRBJ1-6
TGTGCCAGCAGTTTAAGGGTTTCACCCCTCCACTTT
CASSLRVSPLHF
>TRBV5-1|.|TRBD1|TRBJ1-3
TGCGCCAGCAGCTTGGTAGGGACAATCCGGGACAGAAAAAACACCATATATTTT
CASSLVGTIRDRKNTIYF
>TRBV19|.|.|TRBJ2-3
TGTGCCAGTAGTGTAAGCACAGATACGCAGTATTTT
CASSVSTDTQYF
>TRBV18|few|TRBD1|TRBJ2-1
TGTGCCAGCTCACCGGGACAGCAGCCCTACAATGAGCAGTTCTTC
CASSPGQQPYNEQFF
>TRBV9|.|.|TRBJ2-6
TGTGCCAGCAGCGTATTGTTTGCTGGGGCCAACGTCCTGACTTTC
CASSVLFAGANVLTF
>TRBV19|.|.|TRBJ1-6
TGTGCCAGTAGTATCAGTCAAGGTGGATCACCCCTCCACTTT
CASSISQGGSPLHF
>TRBV19|.|.|TRBJ2-2
TGTGCCAGTAGCACCTCGGGGACCTGGAACACCGGGGAGCTGTTTTTT
CASSTSGTWNTGELFF
>TRBV5-1|.|.|TRBJ2-7
TGCGCCAGCAGCCGGGACTCGATCTACGAGCAGTACTTC
CASSRDSIYEQYF
>TRBV15|few|.|TRBJ1-2
TGTGCCACCAGCAGAGACAGGGACCCCTACACCTTC
CATSRDRDPYTF
>TRBV5-6|.|.|TRBJ1-5
TGTGCCAGCAGCTTAGGCAGCTTCAATCAGCCCCAGCATTTT
CASSLGSFNQPQHF
>TRBV7-8|.|TRBD2|TRBJ2-1
TGTGCCAGCAGCGTCCCCGGGACTAGCGGGGGGGACGAGCAGTTCTTC
CASSVPGTSGGDEQFF
>TRBV19|once|TRBD2|TRBJ2-1
TGTGCCAGTAGTATTCAGCGGGGGAACAATGAGCAGTTCTTC
CASSIQRGNNEQFF
>TRBV2|.|TRBD2|TRBJ2-4
TGTGCCAGCCCACTAGCGCCAGCCAAAAACATTCAGTACTTC
CASPLAPAKNIQYF
>TRBV19|.|.|TRBJ2-3
TGTGCCAGTAGTAAAGGACGGGGAGGCACAGATACGCAGTATTTT
CASSKGRGGTDTQYF
>TRBV3-1/TRBV3-2|.|.|TRBJ2-5
TGTGCCAGCAGCCAAGACTCCGGGAAGACCCAGTACTTC
CASSQDSGKTQYF
>TRBV11-2|.|.|TRBJ2-7
TGTGCCAGCAGCTCACAGGGCCTCGAGCAGTACTTC
CASSSQGLEQYF
>TRBV24-1|.|TRBD2|TRBJ2-1
TGTGCCACCAGTGATCCCGGGGGGGAGAACAATGAGCAGTTCTTC
CATSDPGGENNEQFF
>TRBV19|.|.|TRBJ1-5
TGTGCCAGTAGTAATGCGGGAGGTAGCAATCAGCCCCAGCATTTT
CASSNAGGSNQPQHF
>TRBV5-5|.|TRBD2|TRBJ2-1
TGTGCCAGCAGCTCGGGACTAGCGGGAACTGAGCAGTTCTTC
CASSSGLAGTEQFF
>TRBV6-5|few|.|TRBJ1-2
TGTGCCAGCAGCCCGGGAGGGATCTATGGCTACACCTTC
CASSPGGIYGYTF
>TRBV10-2|.|TRBD1|TRBJ2-7
TGCGCCAGCACTTCACAGGGGACCTACGAGCAGTACTTC
CASTSQGTYEQYF
>TRBV30|.|.|TRBJ2-2
TGTGCCTGGACTTCATGGAGGGGACAGATCGGGGAGCTGTTTTTT
CAWTSWRGQIGELFF
>TRBV28|.|.|TRBJ2-7
TGTGCCAGTTACCTCTACGAGCAGTACTTC
CASYLYEQYF
>TRBV18|once|TRBD1|TRBJ1-3
TGTGCCAGCTCACGGGACAGGGACCTTGGAAACACCATATATTTT
CASSRDRDLGNTIYF
>TRBV6-5|.|.|TRBJ1-1
TGTGCCAGCAGTTACGAGGGCAGGGCTGAAGCTTTCTTT
CASSYEGRAEAFF
>TRBV28|.|TRBD1|TRBJ1-2
TGTGCCAGCATCGAACAGGGGGCGCGTGGCTACACCTTC
CASIEQGARGYTF
>TRBV12-3/TRBV12-4|.|.|TRBJ2-1
TGTGCCAGTACGGAAAGGGGCAATGAGCAGTTCTTC
CASTERGNEQFF
>TRBV5-1|.|TRBD1|TRBJ2-7
TGCGCCAGCAGCTTGTCCCCGGGACAGGGCTCCTACGAGCAGTACTTC
CASSLSPGQGSYEQYF
>TRBV11-1|.|.|TRBJ2-3
TGTGCCAGCAGCGGCGGGGGCACAGATACGCAGTATTTT
CASSGGGTDTQYF
>TRBV7-2|once|.|TRBJ2-5
TGTGCCAGCAAGGGGGGATACCAAGAGACCCAGTACTTC
CASKGGYQETQYF
>TRBV12-3/TRBV12-4|.|TRBD1|TRBJ1-2
TGTGCCAGCAGTAGGGGGCAGAACTATGGCTACACCTTC
CASSRGQNYGYTF
>TRBV2|.|TRBD2|TRBJ2-5
TGTGCCGGGGCGCGGGGAGCGGGAGGGCTTGAGACCCAGTACTTC
CAGARGAGGLETQYF